Shown below are 10 T cell receptor beta chains from a single sample sequenced in a study of beta chain features in type 1 diabetes. Broader study findings: Among all four CD4+ subsets, Type 1 diabetes patients had TCRB CDR3s that were moderately but significantly shorter.

No antigen is known for these receptors. The whole isolated RNA underwent reverse transcription, so sequencing captured expressed TCRB transcripts. TCRdb keeps only in-frame clones here, not all; method: immunoSEQ multiplex PCR. The sample includes tens of thousands of clones, around 68% of them seen just once. Sequencing was carried out using stem cell memory CD4+ T cells from blood. Receptor source: a woman in her thirties or forties with type 1 diabetes.

V gene TRBV5-6 combines with J gene TRBJ1-4; 8 positions agree with TRBD1. Germline V gene sequence: CDR1 SGHDT, CDR2 YYEEEE. V lost 0 bases and J lost 3; bases outside the gene matches: 4. The CDR3 is 16 residues long. CDR3 nucleotide sequence: TGTGCCAGCAGCTTGGGGACAGGGTCCCCTAATGAAAAACTGTTTTTT. Amino acids: CASSLGTGSPNEKLFF.

The rearrangement uses TRBV9 and TRBJ2-7; possibly TRBD1 for D (5 bases). This CDR3 spans 14 amino acids. Trimming cost V 3 bases and J 4 bases, with 14 bases left between them. The germline V gene has CDR1 SGDLS and CDR2 YYNGEE. The CDR3 DNA sequence: TGTGCCAGCAGCGCATTGGACATCGCGTACGAGCAGTACTTC. The encoded protein is CASSALDIAYEQYF.

The genes are TRBV14 and TRBJ1-1; no reliable D call. V was trimmed by 3 bases and J by 4 bases, leaving 12 bases between them. The CDR3 contains 14 residues. Germline CDR1 SGHDN, CDR2 FVKESK. CDR3 nucleotide sequence: TGTGCCAGCAGCCACCATGGGAGGACCACTGAAGCTTTCTTT. This codes for CASSHHGRTTEAFF.

The chain links TRBV4-1 to TRBJ1-5; the D is unclear. CDR1 and CDR2 (germline): MGHRA, YSYEKL. The V and J ends lost 4 bases and 5 bases respectively, with 15 bases between them. CDR3 size: 15 residues. The DNA of the CDR3 is TGCGCCAGCAGCCCGTCCCGAGACGGGTATCAGCCCCAGCATTTT. The encoded protein is CASSPSRDGYQPQHF.

This clone appeared a few times. The chain uses TRBV25-1 and TRBJ2-3; 9 bases match TRBD2. The CDR3 contains 18 residues. In germline, CDR1 is MGHDK, CDR2 SYGVNS. J lost 4 bases, V lost 1 base, and 12 bases had no gene match. The chain's CDR3 is CASSEWEGAGGPPDTQYF. The CDR3 nucleotides read TGTGCCAGCAGTGAATGGGAGGGGGCGGGAGGGCCCCCAGATACGCAGTATTTT.

V and J are TRBV7-2 and TRBJ2-5; 11 nucleotides agree with TRBD1. Germline V gene sequence: CDR1 SGHTA, CDR2 FQGNSA. This CDR3 comprises 14 residues. J gave up 5 bases and V 6 bases, and 5 bases lay outside the gene matches. The CDR3 DNA reads TGTGCCAGCAGTTCGGACAGGGGGCGGGAGACCCAGTACTTC. It encodes CASSSDRGRETQYF.

The chain uses TRBV18 and TRBJ2-3; the D gene is possibly TRBD2 (5 bases). From germline, CDR1 is KGHSH and CDR2 LQKENI. Trimming took off 2 bases at V and 5 bases at J, with 20 bases between the two ends. CDR3 size: 17 residues. The CDR3 DNA sequence: TGTGCCAGCTCACCATTCCCTGGAGTGGGCGCGGGAGATACGCAGTATTTT. Its protein product is CASSPFPGVGAGDTQYF.

This rearrangement joins TRBV7-2 to TRBJ2-3, with D tentatively TRBD2 (5 bases). Trimming pared 1 base from V and 0 bases from J, leaving 5 bases between. Germline CDR1 SGHTA, CDR2 FQGNSA. The CDR3 totals 14 residues. This CDR3 is CASSLGTSTDTQYF. CDR3 nucleotides: TGTGCCAGCAGCTTAGGGACTAGCACAGATACGCAGTATTTT.

V gene TRBV28 combines with J gene TRBJ1-5, with D maybe TRBD1 (5 bases). CDR3 length: 15 residues. Germline V CDR1 and CDR2: MDHEN, SYDVKM. Trimming took off 5 bases at V and 1 base at J, with 12 bases between the two ends. The CDR3, as DNA: TGTGCCAGCAGTCCCTCGGGGGTAAGCAATCAGCCCCAGCATTTT. This gives the protein CASSPSGVSNQPQHF.

The chain couples TRBV6-5 to TRBJ1-2; 7 bases match TRBD1. The CDR3 runs to 16 residues. The germline CDR1 and CDR2 sequences are MNHEY and SVGAGI. V was clipped by 0 bases and J by 8 bases; unmatched bases: 12. This chain's CDR3 is CASSYSKRTGRDGYTF. The CDR3 region has the DNA TGTGCCAGCAGTTACTCCAAACGGACAGGTCGCGACGGCTACACCTTC.